The 25 T cell receptor beta chains reported below all come from one sample, sequenced in a study of T-cell reconstitution after alpha-beta-depleted transplantation in children (dated by TCRdb to the mid-2010s). The library was built by means of PCR. TCRdb names Illumina HiSeq 2500 as the instrument used. TCR library preparation used molecular barcoding, with unique molecular identifiers applied to normalize quantification of the TCRbeta repertoire. Through fastp at Q25 and MiXCR, TCRdb rebuilt clones from the public reads, retaining in-frame beta chains. For every CDR3 protein sequence, its rows merge into one entry that carries the most common genes and DNA. For this sample there are hundreds of thousands of distinct CDR3 sequences; over 8% appear just once. The ten largest clones represent roughly 9.1% of the sample. The sample in question was PBMCs from the stem cell graft donor, obtained from the stem cell graft. The receptor source for this set is a human donor who donated a stem cell graft to a child with SCID.

This clonotype was detected a few times. The V gene is TRBV2, the J gene TRBJ2-5; the D gene is possibly TRBD2 (7 bases). The CDR3 extends over 14 amino acids. Germline loops: CDR1 SNHLY, CDR2 FYNNEI. V lost 4 bases, J lost 5 bases, and 14 bases lay in between. The CDR3 DNA is TGTGCCAGCAGTGGTGGGGGGGCCCTGGAGACCCAGTACTTC. Protein product: CASSGGGALETQYF.

The V gene is TRBV20-1, the J gene TRBJ2-3; D unclear. This CDR3 contains 12 residues. In germline, CDR1 is DFQATT, CDR2 SNEGSKA (reference sequence). Trimming stripped 3 bases from V and 6 bases from J, with 10 bases between. CDR3 DNA sequence: TGCAGTGCTAGCCTTGAGTGGGATACGCAGTATTTT. This codes for CSASLEWDTQYF.

The chain joins TRBV18 to TRBJ2-7; D is undetermined. V lost 5 bases and J lost 0, with 8 bases in between. Germline V gene lookup returns CDR1 KGHSH and CDR2 LQKENI. The CDR3 runs 13 residues. The chain's CDR3 is CASSATSSYEQYF. For the CDR3, the DNA is TGTGCCAGCTCAGCTACGAGCTCCTACGAGCAGTACTTC.

This clonotype was recorded a few times. The rearrangement links TRBV5-1 to TRBJ2-3, with TRBD1 matching over 8 bases. V shed 2 bases, J shed 1 base, and the junction held 3 bases outside the gene matches. In germline, CDR1 is SGHRS, CDR2 YFSETQ. The CDR3 runs 15 residues. In nucleotides, the CDR3 is TGCGCCAGCAGCTTCCCACAGGGGGGCACAGATACGCAGTATTTT. Amino acid sequence: CASSFPQGGTDTQYF.

The chain combines TRBV3-1 with TRBJ2-7, with 7 positions matching TRBD1. The CDR3 runs 14 residues. Per germline, CDR1 LGHDT and CDR2 YNNKEL (reference sequence). V was clipped by 4 bases and J by 0 bases; unmatched bases: 3. The CDR3 region has the DNA TGTGCCAGCAGCCCACAGGGGCGCTCCTACGAGCAGTACTTC. Translating it yields CASSPQGRSYEQYF.

The chain carries TRBV5-1 and TRBJ2-3; D is unclear. This CDR3 is 13 amino acids long. V dropped 4 bases and J dropped 0 bases, with 6 bases sitting between them. Germline CDR1 is SGHRS and CDR2 is YFSETQ. The CDR3 bases are TGCGCCAGCAGCCAGCTAAGCACAGATACGCAGTATTTT. This sequence encodes CASSQLSTDTQYF.

The CDR3 DNA reads as TGTGCCATCAGTGAGTCAGGACAGGGCAAAAACATTCAGTACTTC. This translates into CAISESGQGKNIQYF. V and J are TRBV10-3 and TRBJ2-4; 8 bases are shared with TRBD1. V lost 0 bases to trimming and J lost 3 bases; unmatched junction nucleotides: 1. This CDR3 is 15 amino acids long. Germline V gives CDR1 ENHRY, CDR2 SYGVKD.

The table lists this clonotype with a few counts. The chain couples TRBV7-8 to TRBJ2-3; TRBD1 matches 7 bases. CDR3 length: 15 residues. From germline, CDR1 is SGHVS and CDR2 FQNEAQ. The J segment lost 2 bases and the V segment lost 5 bases, leaving 7 bases of the junction unmatched. CDR3 residues: CASSLQGRDTDTQYF. For the CDR3, the DNA is TGTGCCAGCAGCCTACAGGGGAGAGACACAGATACGCAGTATTTT.

The chain is built from TRBV6-5 and TRBJ2-5; TRBD1 might be the D (6 bases). The CDR3 has 15 amino acids. V lost 3 bases and J 1 base, leaving 12 bases between the germline ends. Germline CDR1 is MNHEY and CDR2 is SVGAGI. The CDR3 sequence: CASSYLTTGQETQYF. The CDR3 DNA reads as TGTGCCAGCAGTTATCTTACGACAGGCCAAGAGACCCAGTACTTC.

J is TRBJ2-7 and V is TRBV20-1; D might be TRBD2 (7 bases). Trimming removed 0 bases from V and 4 bases from J, with 16 bases in between. The CDR3 length is 15 residues. Germline CDR1 reads DFQATT; CDR2 reads SNEGSKA (reference sequence). Here the CDR3 reads CSARDPGGGGYEQYF. The CDR3 DNA follows: TGCAGTGCTAGAGATCCGGGGGGCGGCGGGTACGAGCAGTACTTC.

The V call is TRBV15, the J call TRBJ2-3, with D unclear. The length of the CDR3 is 13 residues. V lost 0 bases and J lost 5, with 6 bases in between. CDR1 and CDR2 from the germline V gene are LNHNV and YYDKDF (reference sequence). In DNA, the CDR3 is TGTGCCACCAGCAGAGATCGACAAGATACGCAGTATTTT. Translated, it gives CATSRDRQDTQYF.

The chain has TRBV5-6 and TRBJ1-5; possibly TRBD1 for D (6 bases). With 2 bases removed from V and 2 bases from J, the gap between germline ends came to 20 bases. The germline CDR1 and CDR2 sequences are SGHDT and YYEEEE. The CDR3 has 18 amino acids. CDR3 DNA: TGTGCCAGCAGCTTACGTGTCGGCACAGGGACCCGCAATCAGCCCCAGCATTTT. Its protein product is CASSLRVGTGTRNQPQHF.

This clonotype occurred a few times. The V gene is TRBV12-3 or TRBV12-4, the J gene TRBJ1-1, with D possibly TRBD1 on 5 matching bases. CDR3 size: 14 residues. V was clipped by 8 bases and J by 3 bases, with 16 bases between them. CDR3 in amino acids: CASGLDGGYTEAFF. CDR3 bases: TGTGCCAGCGGCTTGGATGGGGGGTACACTGAAGCTTTCTTT.

The chain has TRBV27 and TRBJ1-5, with 8 nucleotides matching TRBD1. J gave up 2 bases and V 3 bases, and 9 bases lay outside the gene matches. CDR1 is MNHEY and CDR2 is SMNVEV in the germline V gene (reference sequence). The CDR3 sequence is 17 residues long. CDR3 in amino acids: CASSFSTDRVGNQPQHF. The CDR3 region has the DNA TGTGCCAGCAGTTTCTCAACGGACAGGGTGGGCAATCAGCCCCAGCATTTT.

The rearrangement joins TRBV29-1 to TRBJ2-2; D remains unclear. Germline V gene lookup returns CDR1 SQVTM and CDR2 ANQGSEA. V dropped 4 bases and J dropped 1 base, with 10 bases sitting between them. The CDR3 totals 14 residues. CDR3 in amino acids: CSVVWSLNTGELFF. CDR3 sequence (DNA): TGCAGCGTTGTTTGGTCATTGAACACCGGGGAGCTGTTTTTT.

As concerns this clonotype: At one of its ends the junction is not consistent with the germline gene, which may arise from a read error. V and J are TRBV27 and TRBJ1-5; no clear D gene. The CDR3 is made up of 16 amino acids. The germline CDR1 and CDR2 sequences are MNHEY and SMNVEV (reference sequence). As DNA, the CDR3 is TGTACCAGCAGTTCCGGAGGGTTATATAGCAATCAGCCCCAGCATTTT. As protein: CTSSSGGLYSNQPQHF.

This clonotype was observed a few times. This chain connects TRBV3-1 to TRBJ2-1, with 10 bases identical to TRBD2. V shed 2 bases and J 0 bases; nucleotides not matched to a gene: 7. The CDR3 runs 18 residues. The germline CDR1 and CDR2 sequences are LGHDT and YNNKEL (reference sequence). CDR3 nucleotides: TGTGCCAGCAGCCAACGTAGCGGGGGGTTGCCCTCCTACAATGAGCAGTTCTTC. Its translation: CASSQRSGGLPSYNEQFF.

V gene TRBV10-3 combines with J gene TRBJ1-2; D unclear. The germline V gene encodes CDR1 ENHRY and CDR2 SYGVKD. V dropped 1 base and J dropped 3 bases, with 12 bases sitting between them. The CDR3 is made up of 15 amino acids. CDR3 loop: CAISEFQVADYGYTF. For the CDR3, the DNA is TGTGCCATCAGTGAGTTTCAGGTGGCTGACTATGGCTACACCTTC.

CDR3 nucleotide sequence: TGTGCCAGCAGTGAAGAGGGGGGAATCACAGATACGCAGTATTTT. Translation: CASSEEGGITDTQYF. V is TRBV2 and J is TRBJ2-3; D may match TRBD1 or TRBD2 (6 bases each). The V and J ends lost 1 base and 2 bases respectively, with 10 bases between them. The CDR3 consists of 15 residues. Germline lookup yields CDR1 SNHLY and CDR2 FYNNEI.

There are a few counts of this clonotype. The genes are TRBV5-1 and TRBJ2-3; 7 nucleotides line up with TRBD2. V shed 4 bases and J 1 base; nucleotides not matched to a gene: 3. The germline gives CDR1 SGHRS, CDR2 YFSETQ. The CDR3 loop spans 14 amino acids. The CDR3 DNA sequence: TGCGCCAGCAGCCAGAGCGGGGGCACAGATACGCAGTATTTT. Protein: CASSQSGGTDTQYF.

This chain uses TRBV6-5 with TRBJ2-2, with D perhaps matching TRBD1 (6 bases). V was shortened by 7 bases and J by 0 bases, with 18 bases between the two germline ends. The germline V gene encodes CDR1 MNHEY and CDR2 SVGAGI. The CDR3 sequence is 17 residues long. The DNA for the CDR3 is TGTGCCAGCAAGACAGGAGTCGGTATTCCGAACACCGGGGAGCTGTTTTTT. Translating it yields CASKTGVGIPNTGELFF.

This clonotype was counted only a few times. For the CDR3, the DNA is TGTGCCAGCAGCTTGGCCGAGCGGGGGTTCACCGGGGAGCTGTTTTTT. Its protein is CASSLAERGFTGELFF. The rearrangement links TRBV5-5 to TRBJ2-2; 8 positions match TRBD2. The V and J ends lost 0 bases and 4 bases, in that order; junction bases with no gene match: 5. Germline V gives CDR1 SGHKS, CDR2 YYEKEE (reference sequence). The CDR3 loop spans 16 amino acids.

This clonotype has at least ten counts. This chain connects TRBV2 to TRBJ2-1, with 12 bases lining up with TRBD2. The CDR3 contains 14 residues. V lost 7 bases, J lost 5 bases, and 3 bases stayed unmatched. Germline values: CDR1 SNHLY, CDR2 FYNNEI. The CDR3 region has the DNA TGTGCCAGCACGCGACTAGCGGGGGACAATGAGCAGTTCTTC. Amino acid sequence: CASTRLAGDNEQFF.

This clonotype showed up many times. The chain recombines TRBV5-6 with TRBJ2-5, with 7 bases lining up with TRBD1. V was pared by 4 bases and J by 4 bases, with 10 bases of the junction left unmatched. Germline CDR1 is SGHDT and CDR2 is YYEEEE. CDR3 length: 15 amino acids. CDR3 sequence (DNA): TGTGCCAGCAGCGTATACAGGGGAATTTCAGAGACCCAGTACTTC. It specifies CASSVYRGISETQYF.

This clonotype has more than one count but fewer than ten. This chain links TRBV5-5 with TRBJ2-5, with TRBD1 as a possible D gene (5 bases). CDR3 length: 15 residues. Germline-derived CDR1 and CDR2 are SGHKS and YYEKEE (reference sequence). Deletions cut 1 base from V and 2 bases from J, with 12 bases between. The CDR3 sequence is CASSLQSTAQETQYF. In DNA, the CDR3 is TGTGCCAGCAGCTTGCAGTCGACAGCTCAAGAGACCCAGTACTTC.